This is a list of T cell receptor beta chains from one sample in a study of regulatory T cells in long-lasting Graves disease. TCRdb passed the multiplex PCR reads through MiXCR, listing each CDR3 protein once. The sample carries 300,000 to 400,000 distinct CDR3 sequences, around 15% recorded once. Sequencing used peripheral blood mononuclear cells (PBMCs), obtained at new diagnosis, from a patient treated with antithyroid drugs. Source of these receptors: a female donor with Graves disease. Both conserved end residues are part of each CDR3. The D gene is left open where the match is weak. For some rows the clone size is stated as once, few or many, or as a class when expanded; others skip it.

size,J,D,V,DNA,CDR3
few,TRBJ1-1,NA,TRBV6-1,TGTGCCAGCAGGCCAGCGGGGACCGCGGACCATGAAGCTTTCTTT,CASRPAGTADHEAFF
many,TRBJ1-1,NA,TRBV2,TGTGCCAGCGGGGAGGGAGGCCCCATGAACACTGAAGCTTTCTTT,CASGEGGPMNTEAFF
many,TRBJ1-2,NA,TRBV27,TGTGCCTCCAGGGTAGGGGGGCAAGCGTATGGCTACACCTTC,CASRVGGQAYGYTF
many,TRBJ2-5,TRBD2,TRBV3-1,TGTGCCAGCAGCCAAGATTCGTCCCGGGGGGGCCGAGAGACCCAGTACTTC,CASSQDSSRGGRETQYF
many,TRBJ2-3,NA,TRBV7-3,TGTGCCAGCAGCCCCTACATGGAGGGCACAGATACGCAGTATTTT,CASSPYMEGTDTQYF
NA,TRBJ2-5,TRBD2,TRBV7-2,TGTGCCAGCAGCTTAGGGACTAGCGGGATATACGAGACCCAGTACTTC,CASSLGTSGIYETQYF
many,TRBJ2-3,NA,TRBV5-1,TGCGCCAGCAGCGACCCGAGTATTACTAGCATCGATACGCAGTATTTT,CASSDPSITSIDTQYF
NA,TRBJ1-6,NA,TRBV4-3,TGCGCCAGCAGCCAGGCGACTTATTCACCCCTCCACTTT,CASSQATYSPLHF
many,TRBJ2-5,NA,TRBV7-9,TGTGCCAGCAGCTTAGATAGGGGAACAAGGCAAGAGACCCAGTACTTC,CASSLDRGTRQETQYF
many,TRBJ2-3,TRBD2,TRBV7-2,TGTGCCAGCAGGCCGACTAGCGGGAGGGCCGGTACGCAGTATTTT,CASRPTSGRAGTQYF
many,TRBJ1-1,NA,TRBV6-2/TRBV6-3,TGTGCCAGCAGTGAACGGCCTTCTGGAGCTTTCTTT,CASSERPSGAFF
many,TRBJ1-5,NA,TRBV6-5,TGTGCCAGCAGTTACGCGGGCGGAGGCAGCAATCAGCCCCAGCATTTT,CASSYAGGGSNQPQHF
many,TRBJ2-7,TRBD2,TRBV12-3/TRBV12-4,TGTGCCAGCAGTTTAGGCGGGAGTTCCCCCAAGCAGTACTTC,CASSLGGSSPKQYF
few,TRBJ2-5,NA,TRBV4-3,TGCGCCAGCAGCCGAGCTTGGGACCAAGAGACCCAGTACTTC,CASSRAWDQETQYF
few,TRBJ2-1,TRBD1,TRBV10-2,TGCGCCAGCACGCCCCGTATGGACTTAACAGGGGATGAGCAGTTCTTC,CASTPRMDLTGDEQFF
NA,TRBJ2-1,NA,TRBV19,TGTGCCAGTAGTTGGGGGTTTTACAATGAGCAGTTCTTC,CASSWGFYNEQFF
NA,TRBJ2-2,NA,TRBV7-3,TGTGCCAGCAGCTTAAATGTTCGGGGGCTGAACACCGGGGAGCTGTTTTTT,CASSLNVRGLNTGELFF
many,TRBJ2-1,NA,TRBV2,TGTGCCAACAGTGAAAGAGAATTGAATGAGCAGTTCTTC,CANSERELNEQFF
many,TRBJ2-7,NA,TRBV27,TGTGCCAGCAGTTTAGGGGCTAACTCCTACGAGCAGTACTTC,CASSLGANSYEQYF
NA,TRBJ2-1,TRBD2,TRBV7-2,TGTGCCAGCAGCCAAGAGCGGACTAGCGGGAATAATGAGCAGTTCTTC,CASSQERTSGNNEQFF
many,TRBJ2-7,TRBD2,TRBV11-1,TGTGCCAGCAGCTCGACTAGCGGGATGAGGTCCTACGAGCAGTACTTC,CASSSTSGMRSYEQYF
many,TRBJ2-7,NA,TRBV20-1,TGCAGTGCGGGCGGGGGCGCCGACGAGCAGTACTTC,CSAGGGADEQYF
NA,TRBJ1-5,NA,TRBV20-1,TGCAGTGCTAGGGGAAGTAGCAATCAGCCCCAGCATTTT,CSARGSSNQPQHF
many,TRBJ1-5,NA,TRBV19,TGTGCCACCAAGCGGTCCGGGACGACAATTGGTCAGCCCCAGCATTTT,CATKRSGTTIGQPQHF
few,TRBJ2-3,TRBD2,TRBV6-9,TGTGCCAGCAGTTACGGGGGGGCCGACACAGATACGCAGTATTTT,CASSYGGADTDTQYF
once,TRBJ1-1,NA,TRBV12-3/TRBV12-4,TGTGCCAGCAGACCCTCGGGACAAAGCGGTGAAGCTTTCTTT,CASRPSGQSGEAFF
NA,TRBJ2-3,TRBD2,TRBV6-2/TRBV6-3,TGTGCCAGCAGTTACTGGCGGGGGGGACTCACAGATACGCAGTATTTT,CASSYWRGGLTDTQYF
NA,TRBJ1-2,TRBD1,TRBV28,TGTGCCAGCAGTTACTACAGGGGTGAAGGACTACGGGGCTACACCTTC,CASSYYRGEGLRGYTF
many,TRBJ2-1,TRBD2,TRBV12-3/TRBV12-4,TGTGCCAGCAGTTTGCTAGCGGGAACTAATGAGCAGTTCTTC,CASSLLAGTNEQFF
NA,TRBJ2-1,NA,TRBV19,TGTGCCAGTAGTATAGGGGGCGGCAGCTCCTACAATGAGCAGTTCTTC,CASSIGGGSSYNEQFF
many,TRBJ2-2,TRBD1,TRBV11-3,TGTGCCAGCAGCCCTGGGACAGGGGTTACCGGGGAGCTGTTTTTT,CASSPGTGVTGELFF
NA,TRBJ1-4,TRBD1,TRBV7-9,TGTGCCAGCAACCCCACGGGGACAGGGGTATCTAATGAAAAACTGTTTTTT,CASNPTGTGVSNEKLFF
many,TRBJ1-2,NA,TRBV4-1,TGCGCCAGCAGCCAGGCCACCTGGGGGGGCTACACCTTC,CASSQATWGGYTF
many,TRBJ1-1,NA,TRBV19,TGTGCCAGTAGTATTCCTCGGTCTGAAGCTTTCTTT,CASSIPRSEAFF
few,TRBJ2-1,TRBD2,TRBV12-5,TGTGCTAGTGGGGGGACTATAAACAATGAGCAGTTCTTC,CASGGTINNEQFF
many,TRBJ2-3,NA,TRBV27,TGTGCCAGCAGTGAAGAGGGGGGACTCGCAGATACGCAGTATTTT,CASSEEGGLADTQYF
NA,TRBJ1-1,NA,TRBV7-9,TGTGGCAGCAGCTTAGCGGGGGACATCACTGAAGCTTTCTTT,CGSSLAGDITEAFF
many,TRBJ2-1,NA,TRBV25-1,TGTGCCAGCAGTGCAGGAGCGGACAGCTCCTACAATGAGCAGTTCTTC,CASSAGADSSYNEQFF
NA,TRBJ1-5,NA,TRBV6-1,TGTGCCAGCAGGAGGGGTATCGGTCAGCCCCAGCATTTT,CASRRGIGQPQHF
many,TRBJ2-7,NA,TRBV7-2,TGTGCCAGCAGCTTAGGAGGTAGCTTTGGGGAGCAGTACTTC,CASSLGGSFGEQYF